Presented here are 15 T cell receptor beta chains from one specimen sequenced in a study of blood T cell repertoires in COVID-19. TCRdb's copy holds only in-frame clones and misses some; the assay was immunoSEQ multiplex PCR. The sample lists approximately 100,000 clones; around 90% were seen once. Sample: peripheral blood. All receptors derive from a human donor in a cohort sampled during active COVID-19.

The rearrangement links TRBV5-1 to TRBJ1-4, with a possible D match to TRBD1 (5 bases). The CDR3 is 16 amino acids. The V end was cut by 4 bases, the J end by 3 bases, with 16 bases between. Germline values: CDR1 SGHRS, CDR2 YFSETQ. This CDR3 reads CASSRLRQQANEKLFF. The CDR3 DNA is TGCGCCAGCAGCCGATTGCGACAGCAAGCTAATGAAAAACTGTTTTTT.

J is TRBJ1-1 and V is TRBV19, with 8 bases that match TRBD1. With V trimmed by 6 bases and J by 0 bases, 6 bases remained unmatched. Germline V gene data show CDR1 as LNHDA and CDR2 as SQIVND (reference sequence). The CDR3 sequence is 15 residues long. The CDR3 nucleotides read TGTGCCAGTAGCGGACAGGGAAGGGTGAACACTGAAGCTTTCTTT. Protein sequence: CASSGQGRVNTEAFF. Full variable domain (outside the CDR3, taken from reference TRBV19 and TRBJ1-1): DGGITQSPKYLFRKEGQNVTLSCEQNLNHDAMYWYRQDPGQGLRLIYYSQIVNDFQKGDIAEGYSVSREKKESFPLTVTSAQKNPTAFYLCASSGQGRVNTEAFFGQGTRLTVV.

The gene calls are TRBV10-3 and TRBJ1-6, with D hard to call. Germline values: CDR1 ENHRY, CDR2 SYGVKD. The CDR3 totals 13 residues. Trimming pared 4 bases from V and 5 bases from J, leaving 6 bases between. This chain's CDR3 is CAISAGNNSPLHF. The DNA of the CDR3 is TGTGCCATCAGTGCCGGGAATAATTCACCCCTCCACTTT.

The rearrangement links TRBV14 to TRBJ2-6; the D is unclear. Trimming took 3 bases from V and 1 from J, leaving 7 bases between them. Germline lookup yields CDR1 SGHDN and CDR2 FVKESK. The CDR3 contains 15 residues. CDR3 amino acids: CASSHRFSGANVLTF. CDR3 bases: TGTGCCAGCAGCCACAGGTTTTCTGGGGCCAACGTCCTGACTTTC.

The gene calls are TRBV10-1 and TRBJ2-5; tentatively, D is TRBD1 (6 bases). CDR1 WNHNN and CDR2 SYGVQD come from the germline V gene (reference sequence). This CDR3 is 14 amino acids long. Trimming left V 5 bases short and J 5 bases short, with 15 bases between. For the CDR3, the DNA is TGCGCCAGCAGTCCTTCAGGGGAGCCGGAGACCCAGTACTTC. It translates to CASSPSGEPETQYF.

As regards this clone: This specimen includes other DNA sequences encoding the same CDR3. The rearrangement joins TRBV4-3 to TRBJ2-7, with D perhaps matching TRBD1 (6 bases). Germline V gives CDR1 LGHNA, CDR2 YSLEER. The CDR3 extends over 16 amino acids. V was clipped by 1 base and J by 2 bases, with 15 bases between them. In DNA form, the CDR3 reads TGCGCCAGCAGCCAAGTATCTTACAGGGACACCTACGAGCAGTACTTC. Its translation: CASSQVSYRDTYEQYF.

The chain links TRBV5-1 to TRBJ1-1, with TRBD1 matching 7 bases. This CDR3 contains 13 residues. Germline loops: CDR1 SGHRS, CDR2 YFSETQ. With V trimmed by 3 bases and J by 6 bases, 5 bases remained unmatched. The CDR3 spells CASSSDRASEAFF. The CDR3 DNA is TGCGCCAGCAGCTCCGACAGGGCTTCTGAAGCTTTCTTT.

The rearrangement joins TRBV6-2 or TRBV6-3 to TRBJ1-2; no clear D. The CDR3 runs 13 residues. V lost 0 bases and J 7 bases, leaving 9 bases between the germline ends. In germline, CDR1 is MNHEY, CDR2 SVGEGT. The CDR3 loop is CASSYSGRRGYTF. Written as DNA, the CDR3 is TGTGCCAGCAGTTACTCGGGCCGTCGTGGCTACACCTTC.

The chain joins TRBV2 to TRBJ2-5; TRBD1 matches 9 bases. Germline trimming cut 9 bases from V and 5 bases from J; bases unmatched to any gene: 7. The CDR3 has 13 amino acids. CDR1 SNHLY and CDR2 FYNNEI come from the germline V gene. The CDR3 DNA reads as TGTGCCAGTGGCCAACAGGGGGCCGAGACCCAGTACTTC. As protein: CASGQQGAETQYF.

The CDR3 nucleotides read TGCAGTGCTAGTGCCGGGACAGGGCTCAACGAGCAGTACTTC. This encodes CSASAGTGLNEQYF. The gene calls are TRBV20-1 and TRBJ2-7, with 9 bases aligning to TRBD1. Germline CDR1 DFQATT, CDR2 SNEGSKA (reference sequence). Trimming at V came to 3 bases and at J to 5 bases, leaving 8 bases not matched to a gene. This CDR3 contains 14 residues.

The V call is TRBV4-2, the J call TRBJ1-2; no clear D gene. V lost 0 bases and J 3 bases, leaving 5 bases between the germline ends. The V gene's germline CDR1 is LGHNA and CDR2 YNFKEQ. The CDR3 has 13 amino acids. CDR3 loop: CASSQDEDYGYTF. The CDR3 bases are TGTGCCAGCAGCCAAGATGAGGACTATGGCTACACCTTC.

The rearrangement uses TRBV29-1 and TRBJ1-1; D is undetermined. The germline CDR1 and CDR2 sequences are SQVTM and ANQGSEA. This CDR3 contains 12 residues. The V and J ends lost 5 bases and 0 bases respectively, with 7 bases between them. CDR3 DNA sequence: TGCAGCGTTCGGAGAGTGAACACTGAAGCTTTCTTT. Residues: CSVRRVNTEAFF.

J is TRBJ2-1 and V is TRBV20-1, with TRBD1 matching over 8 bases. CDR3 length: 16 residues. J lost 8 bases, V lost 3 bases, and 15 bases had no gene match. Per germline, CDR1 DFQATT and CDR2 SNEGSKA (reference sequence). CDR3 sequence reads: CSASPQQGGILDEQFF. In DNA form, the CDR3 reads TGCAGTGCTAGTCCCCAACAGGGGGGAATTTTGGATGAGCAGTTCTTC.

This chain joins TRBV10-3 and TRBJ2-7; 7 nucleotides line up with TRBD1. Germline loops: CDR1 ENHRY, CDR2 SYGVKD. The V gene end was trimmed by 4 bases and the J gene end by 6 bases; junction bases not matched to a gene: 3. The CDR3 is 12 amino acids. The CDR3: CAISANRGEQYF. Here the CDR3 DNA reads TGTGCCATCAGTGCAAACAGGGGCGAGCAGTACTTC.

The CDR3 reads CASNPSRGLQETQYF. CDR3 nucleotide sequence: TGCGCCAGCAACCCGTCCCGGGGACTACAAGAGACCCAGTACTTC. The chain has TRBV5-1 and TRBJ2-5; TRBD2 agrees at 7 bases. Per germline, CDR1 SGHRS and CDR2 YFSETQ. V lost 6 bases, J lost 2 bases, and 10 bases stayed unmatched. There are 15 residues in the CDR3.